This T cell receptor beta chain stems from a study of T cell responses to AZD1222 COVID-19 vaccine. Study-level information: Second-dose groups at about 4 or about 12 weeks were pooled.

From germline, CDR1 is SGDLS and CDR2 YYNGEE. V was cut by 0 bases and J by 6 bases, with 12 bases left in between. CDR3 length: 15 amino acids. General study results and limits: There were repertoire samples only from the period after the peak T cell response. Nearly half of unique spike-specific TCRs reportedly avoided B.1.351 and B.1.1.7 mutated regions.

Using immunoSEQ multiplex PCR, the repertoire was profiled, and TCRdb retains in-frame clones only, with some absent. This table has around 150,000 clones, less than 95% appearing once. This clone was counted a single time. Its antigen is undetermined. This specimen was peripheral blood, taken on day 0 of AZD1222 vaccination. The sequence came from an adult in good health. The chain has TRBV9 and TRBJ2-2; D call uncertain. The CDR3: CASSVGAFGAGELFF. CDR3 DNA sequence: TGTGCCAGCAGCGTAGGGGCCTTCGGAGCCGGGGAGCTGTTTTTT.